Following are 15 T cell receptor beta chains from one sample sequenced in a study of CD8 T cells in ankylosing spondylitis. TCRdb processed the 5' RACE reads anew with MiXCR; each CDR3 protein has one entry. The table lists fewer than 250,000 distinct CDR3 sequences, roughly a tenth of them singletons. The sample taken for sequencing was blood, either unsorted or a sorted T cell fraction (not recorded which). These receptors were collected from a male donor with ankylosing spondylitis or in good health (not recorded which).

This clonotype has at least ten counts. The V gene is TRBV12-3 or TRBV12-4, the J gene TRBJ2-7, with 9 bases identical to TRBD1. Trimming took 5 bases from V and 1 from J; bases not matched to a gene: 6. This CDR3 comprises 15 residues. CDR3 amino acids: CASSRPGQGSYEQYF. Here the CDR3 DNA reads TGTGCCAGCAGTCGGCCGGGACAGGGATCCTACGAGCAGTACTTC.

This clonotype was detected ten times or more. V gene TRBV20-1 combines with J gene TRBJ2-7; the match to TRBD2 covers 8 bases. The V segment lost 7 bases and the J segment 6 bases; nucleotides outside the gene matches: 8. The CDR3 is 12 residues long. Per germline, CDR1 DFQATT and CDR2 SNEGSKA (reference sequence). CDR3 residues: CSGGRGGGEQYF. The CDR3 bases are TGCAGTGGGGGACGGGGGGGAGGCGAGCAGTACTTC.

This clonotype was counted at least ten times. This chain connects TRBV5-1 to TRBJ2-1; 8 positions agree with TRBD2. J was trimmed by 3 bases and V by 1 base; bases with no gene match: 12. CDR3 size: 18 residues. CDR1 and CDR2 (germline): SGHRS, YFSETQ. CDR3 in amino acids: CASSLIAGGDQIYNEQFF. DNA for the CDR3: TGCGCCAGCAGCTTGATTGCCGGGGGGGATCAGATCTACAATGAGCAGTTCTTC.

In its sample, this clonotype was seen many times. CDR3 residues: CASSPTWTGEGYEQYF. The CDR3 DNA sequence: TGTGCCAGCAGCCCAACGTGGACAGGGGAGGGCTACGAGCAGTACTTC. The rearrangement links TRBV4-2 to TRBJ2-7, with 9 bases identical to TRBD1. With 4 bases clipped from V and 3 bases from J, the junction kept 10 bases outside the gene matches. CDR3 length equals 16 residues. CDR1 is LGHNA and CDR2 is YNFKEQ in the germline V gene.

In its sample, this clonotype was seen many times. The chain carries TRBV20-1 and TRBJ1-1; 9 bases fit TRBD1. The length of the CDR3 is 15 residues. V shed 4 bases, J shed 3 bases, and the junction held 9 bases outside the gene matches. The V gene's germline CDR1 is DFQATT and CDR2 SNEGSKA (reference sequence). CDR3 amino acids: CSATGTGRGDTEAFF. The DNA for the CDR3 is TGCAGTGCTACTGGGACAGGGCGTGGAGACACTGAAGCTTTCTTT.

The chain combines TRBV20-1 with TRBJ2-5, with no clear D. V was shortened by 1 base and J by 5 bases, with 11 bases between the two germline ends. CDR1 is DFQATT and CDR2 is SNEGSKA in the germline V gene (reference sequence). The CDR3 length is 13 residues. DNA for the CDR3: TGCAGTGCTAGAGTTGGGGATAGGGAGACCCAGTACTTC. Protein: CSARVGDRETQYF.

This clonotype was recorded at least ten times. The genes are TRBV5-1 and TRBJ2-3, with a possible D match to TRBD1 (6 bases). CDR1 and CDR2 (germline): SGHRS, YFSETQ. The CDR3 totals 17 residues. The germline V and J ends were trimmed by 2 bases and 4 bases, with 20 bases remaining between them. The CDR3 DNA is TGCGCCAGCAGCTTAACAGGGAAGGGGGATGGATCAGATACGCAGTATTTT. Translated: CASSLTGKGDGSDTQYF.

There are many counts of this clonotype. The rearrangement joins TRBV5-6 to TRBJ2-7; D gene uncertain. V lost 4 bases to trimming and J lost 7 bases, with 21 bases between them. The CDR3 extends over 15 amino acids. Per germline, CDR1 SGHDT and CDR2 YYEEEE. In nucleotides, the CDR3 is TGTGCCAGCAGCATATGGGCCAGAGAGACGGGTGAGCAGTACTTC. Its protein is CASSIWARETGEQYF.

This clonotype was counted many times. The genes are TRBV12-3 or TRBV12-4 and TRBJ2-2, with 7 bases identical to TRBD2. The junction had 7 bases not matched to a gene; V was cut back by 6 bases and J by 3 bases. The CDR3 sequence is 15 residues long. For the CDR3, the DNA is TGTGCCAGCAGCATTGAGCGGGGTTACACCGGGGAGCTGTTTTTT. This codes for CASSIERGYTGELFF.

The CDR3 protein is CASSTTGGNYGYTF. The CDR3 coding sequence is TGTGCCAGCAGCACCACAGGGGGGAACTATGGCTACACCTTC. The rearrangement joins TRBV7-9 to TRBJ1-2, with TRBD1 matching over 8 bases. After removal of 5 bases from V and 2 bases from J, the junction contained 4 bases not matched to a gene. The CDR3 runs 14 residues. Germline CDR1 reads SEHNR; CDR2 reads FQNEAQ (reference sequence).

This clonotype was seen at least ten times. The DNA of the CDR3 is TGCGCCAGCAGCGCGTCAGGGGGCAGTCAGCCCCAGCATTTT. This gives the protein CASSASGGSQPQHF. The rearrangement links TRBV5-1 to TRBJ1-5, with 8 bases that match TRBD1. Germline lookup yields CDR1 SGHRS and CDR2 YFSETQ. The length of the CDR3 is 14 residues. The J segment lost 6 bases and the V segment lost 4 bases, leaving 6 bases of the junction unmatched.

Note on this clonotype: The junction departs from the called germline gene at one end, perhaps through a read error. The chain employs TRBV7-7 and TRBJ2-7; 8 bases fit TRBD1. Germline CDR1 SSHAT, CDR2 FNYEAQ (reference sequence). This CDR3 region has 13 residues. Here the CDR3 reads CASSPGQASEQYF. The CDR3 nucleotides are TGTGCTAGCAGCCCGGGACAGGCAAGCGAGCAGTACTTC.

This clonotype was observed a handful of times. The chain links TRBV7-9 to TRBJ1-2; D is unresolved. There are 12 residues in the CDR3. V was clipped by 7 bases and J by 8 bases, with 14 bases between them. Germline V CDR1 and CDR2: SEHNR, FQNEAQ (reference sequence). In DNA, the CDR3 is TGTGCCAGCAACCCACTGGAAAGCGGCTACACCTTC. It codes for CASNPLESGYTF.

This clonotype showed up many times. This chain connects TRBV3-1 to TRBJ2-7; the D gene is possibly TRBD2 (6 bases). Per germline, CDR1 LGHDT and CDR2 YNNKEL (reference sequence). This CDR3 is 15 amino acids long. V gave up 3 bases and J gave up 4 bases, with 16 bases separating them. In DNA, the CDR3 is TGTGCCAGCAGCCAGGAGGGGACTGAATTTTACGAGCAGTACTTC. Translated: CASSQEGTEFYEQYF.

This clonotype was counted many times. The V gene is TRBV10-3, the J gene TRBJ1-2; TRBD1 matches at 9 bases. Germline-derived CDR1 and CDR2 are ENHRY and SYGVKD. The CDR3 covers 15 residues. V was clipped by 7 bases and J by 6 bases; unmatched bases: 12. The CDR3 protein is CAINTDRGDSDGYTF. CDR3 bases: TGTGCCATCAACACGGACAGGGGAGATTCGGATGGCTACACCTTC.